This T cell receptor beta chain was recorded in a study of T-cell reconstitution after alpha-beta-depleted transplantation in children. The length of the CDR3 is 13 residues. V was pared by 1 base and J by 5 bases, with 8 bases between. In germline, CDR1 is MDHEN, CDR2 SYDVKM. A TCRbeta library incorporating unique molecular identifiers was prepared. In TCRdb, the PCR reads were re-called with MiXCR into one record per CDR3 protein. The table shows hundreds of thousands of distinct CDR3 sequences, with 10% to 13% occurring only once. As to this clonotype: Its antigen remains unknown.

Notes on the study in general: Most T-cell counts and diversity one year after the transplant came from T cells that were newly produced.

The TCR sequence derives from a child aged 2 to 10 with inherited bone marrow failure, due to receive a stem cell transplant. The sequences come from PBMCs, collected before TCRalphabeta/CD19-depleted stem cell transplant. The genes are TRBV28 and TRBJ1-2; D is undetermined. CDR3 DNA: TGTGCCAGCAGTTTATCGGCAGTATATGGCTACACCTTC. Translating it yields CASSLSAVYGYTF.